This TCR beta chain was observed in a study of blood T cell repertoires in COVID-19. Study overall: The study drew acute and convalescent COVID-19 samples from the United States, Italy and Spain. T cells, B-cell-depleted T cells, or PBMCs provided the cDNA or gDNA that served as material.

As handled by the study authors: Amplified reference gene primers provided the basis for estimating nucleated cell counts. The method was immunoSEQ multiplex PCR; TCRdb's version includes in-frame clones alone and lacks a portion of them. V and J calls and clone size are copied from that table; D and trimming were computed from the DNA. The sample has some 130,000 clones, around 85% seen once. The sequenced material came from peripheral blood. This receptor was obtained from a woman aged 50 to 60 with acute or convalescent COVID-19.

The CDR3 spells CASSPPGQPTEAFF. The CDR3 DNA follows: TGTGCCAGCTCACCACCGGGACAGCCCACTGAAGCTTTCTTT. This chain connects TRBV18 to TRBJ1-1, with 7 bases identical to TRBD1. V lost 0 bases to trimming and J lost 4 bases; unmatched junction nucleotides: 2. This CDR3 spans 14 amino acids. Germline CDR1 KGHSH, CDR2 LQKENI.